This entry is about one TCR beta chain. Its specific antigen is unknown. No base qualities exist here, and no much larger clone lies one base off it. Receptor amplification or capture employed the immunoSEQ multiplex PCR assay. The source is immuneACCESS, and TCRdb retained only in-frame sequences with V and J called. Part of the clones is not carried over; for the studies checked, unresolved V genes explain less than half of this, and the remainder is unexplained. Recorded for this sample are 90,000 to 150,000 clones; roughly 88% of them occurred a single time. 3% to 4% of the sample lies in the top ten. As encoded in the germline V gene, CDR1 is SNHLY while CDR2 is FYNNEI. From V the trimming removes 6 bases and from J it removes 3 bases, while the gene matches leave 9 bases of the junction unaccounted for. From its cysteine to its phenylalanine, the CDR3 spans 16 amino acids. Only the CDR3 DNA stays, 48 bases, in frame from base 1.

The record originates from a study of control samples from healthy donors and cancer patients (dated by TCRdb to 2018 to 2021). The sequence was obtained from a man aged 35-49 years in good health. The V and J segments used are TRBV2 and TRBJ1-3; 9 bases in the junction line up with TRBD1. Material: blood. The DNA reads as follows: TGTGCCAGCAGGGTTACAGGGGGCGCGGTTGGAAACACCATATATTTT. Its coded protein is CASRVTGGAVGNTIYF.